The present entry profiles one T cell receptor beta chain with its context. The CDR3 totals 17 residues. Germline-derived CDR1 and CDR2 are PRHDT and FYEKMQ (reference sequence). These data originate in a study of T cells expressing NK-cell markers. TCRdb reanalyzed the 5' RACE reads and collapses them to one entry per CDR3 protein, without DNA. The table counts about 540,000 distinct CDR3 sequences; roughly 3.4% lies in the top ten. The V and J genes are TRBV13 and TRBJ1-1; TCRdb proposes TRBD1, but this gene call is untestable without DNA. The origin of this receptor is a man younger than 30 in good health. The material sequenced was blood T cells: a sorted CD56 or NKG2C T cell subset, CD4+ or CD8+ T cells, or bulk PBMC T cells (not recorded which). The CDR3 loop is CASSSSGTGRMNTEAFF.